One sample yielded the 17 T cell receptor beta chains listed below, sequenced in a study of cytotoxic CD8 clonotypes in ibrutinib-treated CLL. Sequencing was performed with immunoSEQ multiplex PCR; in TCRdb, only in-frame clones are kept and a portion is missing. Counted here are roughly 110,000 clones, 58% occurring once; the ten biggest clones make up about 40%. This specimen was PBMCs, taken after 24 months of ibrutinib treatment. The receptors originated from a human donor with chronic lymphocytic leukemia.

The chain joins TRBV2 to TRBJ2-5; D is possibly TRBD1 (5 bases). The germline CDR1 and CDR2 sequences are SNHLY and FYNNEI. The CDR3 spans 13 residues. With 3 bases removed from V and 2 bases from J, the gap between germline ends came to 7 bases. The chain's CDR3 is CASSDDSQETQYF. CDR3 coding DNA: TGTGCCAGCAGTGACGACAGTCAAGAGACCCAGTACTTC.

This clone was counted only a few times. V and J are TRBV6-5 and TRBJ2-7; either TRBD1 or TRBD2 may fit D (5 bases each). Trimming took 5 bases from V and 6 from J, leaving 20 bases between them. Looked up from germline, CDR1 is MNHEY and CDR2 is SVGAGI. CDR3 length equals 15 residues. CDR3 nucleotide sequence: TGTGCCAGCAGTACCGCGAGGGGACCTGAGGGCGAGCAGTACTTC. It yields the protein CASSTARGPEGEQYF.

The CDR3 coding sequence is TGCAGTCCTCGGGGGGACTATGGCTACACCTTC. Amino acid sequence: CSPRGDYGYTF. The chain recombines TRBV20-1 with TRBJ1-2; possible D gene TRBD1, 5 bases. Germline CDR1 reads DFQATT; CDR2 reads SNEGSKA (reference sequence). This CDR3 has 11 amino acids. Between the trimmed V and J ends, which lost 8 bases and 3 bases, there was a span of 10 bases.

This clone was found many times. This chain joins TRBV6-6 and TRBJ1-1; possibly TRBD1 for D (5 bases). Germline V gene sequence: CDR1 MNHNY, CDR2 SVGAGI (reference sequence). V gave up 0 bases and J gave up 1 base, with 6 bases separating them. The CDR3 consists of 14 residues. The CDR3 loop reads CASSYSRENTEAFF. In DNA form, the CDR3 reads TGTGCCAGCAGTTACTCCAGGGAGAACACTGAAGCTTTCTTT.

V usage is TRBV5-6 and J usage is TRBJ1-2, with 9 bases aligning to TRBD1. In germline, CDR1 is SGHDT, CDR2 YYEEEE. After removal of 5 bases from V and 7 bases from J, the junction contained 18 bases not matched to a gene. The CDR3 has 17 amino acids. This chain's CDR3 is CASSLGQGKGLISGYTF. The CDR3 coding sequence is TGTGCCAGCAGTCTCGGACAGGGGAAGGGCCTAATTTCTGGCTACACCTTC.

A few counts support this clone. This chain connects TRBV5-1 to TRBJ1-2; TRBD1 is a possible D gene (6 bases). Germline V gene sequence: CDR1 SGHRS, CDR2 YFSETQ. The germline V and J ends were trimmed by 0 bases and 8 bases, with 14 bases remaining between them. This CDR3 comprises 14 residues. Here the CDR3 reads CASSLGTGPGGYTF. For the CDR3, the DNA is TGCGCCAGCAGCTTGGGAACAGGGCCGGGAGGCTACACCTTC.

This clone was counted between two and nine times. The rearrangement joins TRBV30 to TRBJ1-4, with a tentative D call TRBD1 (5 bases). V was clipped by 5 bases and J by 5 bases, with 12 bases between them. The CDR3 length is 13 residues. CDR1 GTSNPN and CDR2 SVGIG come from the germline V gene (reference sequence). CDR3 sequence (DNA): TGTGCCTGGGCGGGACGGATGAATGAAAAACTGTTTTTT. The encoded protein is CAWAGRMNEKLFF.

The chain combines TRBV6-1 with TRBJ1-5; a possible D gene is TRBD1 (5 bases). The CDR3 consists of 17 residues. The ends were cut back, 0 bases at V and 2 bases at J, with 14 bases in the middle. CDR1 is MNHNS, CDR2 SASEGT, per germline. This CDR3 reads CASSEALRGQGNQPQHF. In DNA, the CDR3 is TGTGCCAGCAGTGAAGCCTTAAGGGGTCAGGGCAATCAGCCCCAGCATTTT.

This clone showed up just a few times. The V call is TRBV5-1, the J call TRBJ2-1, with 9 bases that match TRBD2. This CDR3 spans 13 amino acids. V gave up 2 bases and J gave up 10 bases; unmatched junction bases: 4. From germline, CDR1 is SGHRS and CDR2 YFSETQ. This CDR3 is CASSFLAGQEQFF. The CDR3 bases are TGCGCCAGCAGCTTTCTAGCGGGGCAGGAGCAGTTCTTC.

The V and J genes are TRBV29-1 and TRBJ2-3, with 11 positions matching TRBD1. Germline CDR1 and CDR2: SQVTM and ANQGSEA. J lost 3 bases, V lost 1 base, and 9 bases had no gene match. There are 17 residues in the CDR3. In DNA form, the CDR3 reads TGCAGCGTTGAAGGAGTAGGGACAGGGGGTCCTACAGATACGCAGTATTTT. Amino acids: CSVEGVGTGGPTDTQYF.

V usage is TRBV11-2 and J usage is TRBJ2-7; 9 bases align to TRBD1. There are 13 residues in the CDR3. The V segment lost 5 bases and the J segment 3 bases; nucleotides outside the gene matches: 2. The germline V gene has CDR1 SGHAT and CDR2 FQNNGV. The CDR3 DNA sequence: TGTGCCAGCAGCCGGGACAGGGACTACGAGCAGTACTTC. Encoded protein: CASSRDRDYEQYF.

Here the CDR3 reads CASSVGLAEETQYF. CDR3 nucleotide sequence: TGTGCCAGCAGCGTAGGACTAGCGGAAGAGACCCAGTACTTC. V is TRBV9 and J is TRBJ2-5; TRBD2 matches 9 bases. Germline V gene lookup returns CDR1 SGDLS and CDR2 YYNGEE. V gave up 0 bases and J gave up 3 bases; unmatched junction bases: 0. This CDR3 is built from 14 residues.

V gene TRBV9 combines with J gene TRBJ2-3, with 9 bases that match TRBD2. V gave up 4 bases and J gave up 1 base; unmatched junction bases: 7. The CDR3 has 16 residues. Germline values: CDR1 SGDLS, CDR2 YYNGEE. The CDR3 sequence: CASSPQTSGRTDTQYF. Here the CDR3 DNA reads TGTGCCAGCAGCCCTCAGACTAGCGGCCGCACAGATACGCAGTATTTT.

The chain carries TRBV5-4 and TRBJ1-2; no definite D call. V gave up 0 bases and J gave up 8 bases, with 17 bases separating them. Looked up from germline, CDR1 is SGHNT and CDR2 is YYREEE (reference sequence). The CDR3 runs 15 residues. In nucleotides, the CDR3 is TGTGCCAGCAGCTTGGACAGCAGCGTGATCTTCGGCTACACCTTC. It yields the protein CASSLDSSVIFGYTF. Variable domain in full (rest from reference TRBV5-4 and TRBJ1-2): ETGVTQSPTHLIKTRGQQVTLRCSSQSGHNTVSWYQQALGQGPQFIFQYYREEENGRGNFPPRFSGLQFPNYSSELNVNALELDDSALYLCASSLDSSVIFGYTFGSGTRLTVV.

In its sample, this clone was seen a few times. The rearrangement links TRBV7-9 to TRBJ1-1; D gene uncertain. This CDR3 is built from 13 residues. Germline V gene sequence: CDR1 SEHNR, CDR2 FQNEAQ (reference sequence). Trimming removed 6 bases from V and 0 bases from J, with 8 bases in between. CDR3 nucleotides: TGTGCCAGCAGTAGGAAGATGAACACTGAAGCTTTCTTT. Amino acids: CASSRKMNTEAFF. The whole variable domain, filled in from reference TRBV7-9 and TRBJ1-1, reads DTGVSQNPRHKITKRGQNVTFRCDPISEHNRLYWYRQTLGQGPEFLTYFQNEAQLEKSRLLSDRFSAERPKGSFSTLEIQRTEQGDSAMYLCASSRKMNTEAFFGQGTRLTVV.

The V gene is TRBV20-1, the J gene TRBJ1-1; D not resolved. The CDR3 is made up of 11 amino acids. Trimming shortened V by 3 bases and J by 3 bases, and 5 bases separated the two germline ends. Germline V gene data show CDR1 as DFQATT and CDR2 as SNEGSKA (reference sequence). This chain's CDR3 is CSASVHTEAFF. The CDR3 nucleotides read TGCAGTGCTAGTGTCCACACTGAAGCTTTCTTT.

The chain combines TRBV4-1 with TRBJ2-7; TRBD1 or TRBD2 may be the D gene (5 bases each). V gave up 0 bases and J gave up 2 bases, with 8 bases separating them. Germline assignment: CDR1 MGHRA and CDR2 YSYEKL. This CDR3 comprises 14 residues. CDR3 nucleotides: TGCGCCAGCAGCCAAGACGGGACCCCCTACGAGCAGTACTTC. This sequence encodes CASSQDGTPYEQYF.